Each of the 12 T cell receptor beta chains below was sequenced from the same sample in a study of cytomegalovirus exposure and HLA in healthy donors. Primers included in the PCR were 60 Vbeta and 13 Jbeta primers. Method: immunoSEQ multiplex PCR; TCRdb's copy keeps in-frame clones and lacks some. The sample has 160,000 or so clones, 79% seen once. Sequencing was carried out using PBMCs. The receptors were gathered from a woman between 40 and 50 years old in good health and CMV-seronegative.

The chain recombines TRBV19 with TRBJ1-4; 8 nucleotides match TRBD1. This CDR3 is 14 amino acids long. CDR1 and CDR2 from the germline V gene are LNHDA and SQIVND (reference sequence). With 4 bases clipped from V and 5 bases from J, the junction kept 3 bases outside the gene matches. CDR3 in amino acids: CASSRQGLNEKLFF. CDR3 DNA sequence: TGTGCCAGTAGTAGACAGGGGTTAAATGAAAAACTGTTTTTT.

The CDR3 DNA reads TGTGCCAGCAGCTTAGGGGGGCCCACTCAGGAGCAGTACTTC. Its protein product is CASSLGGPTQEQYF. V and J are TRBV11-3 and TRBJ2-7; D possibly corresponds to TRBD1 (6 bases). Germline V CDR1 and CDR2: SGHNT, YENEEA. V was cut by 1 base and J by 7 bases, with 14 bases left in between. The CDR3 extends over 14 amino acids.

The chain recombines TRBV28 with TRBJ1-2; D is possibly TRBD1 (6 bases). Trimming pared 2 bases from V and 0 bases from J, leaving 19 bases between. From germline, CDR1 is MDHEN and CDR2 SYDVKM. The CDR3 has 18 residues. CDR3 sequence: CASSLPGHYPLANYGYTF. DNA of the CDR3: TGTGCCAGCAGTTTACCGGGACATTACCCGTTAGCTAACTATGGCTACACCTTC.

CDR3: CASSLSNTEAFF. The CDR3, as DNA: TGCGCCAGCAGCTTGAGCAACACTGAAGCTTTCTTT. This chain links TRBV5-1 with TRBJ1-1; D remains unclear. The CDR3 is made up of 12 amino acids. The germline gives CDR1 SGHRS, CDR2 YFSETQ. Between the trimmed V and J ends, which lost 1 base and 2 bases, there was a span of 3 bases. Filled out from reference TRBV5-1 and TRBJ1-1, the complete variable domain reads KAGVTQTPRYLIKTRGQQVTLSCSPISGHRSVSWYQQTPGQGLQFLFEYFSETQRNKGNFPGRFSGRQFSNSRSEMNVSTLELGDSALYLCASSLSNTEAFFGQGTRLTVV.

The gene calls are TRBV5-1 and TRBJ1-6, with a tentative D call TRBD1 (6 bases). Germline V gene data show CDR1 as SGHRS and CDR2 as YFSETQ. The CDR3 is made up of 14 amino acids. Trimming took 4 bases from V and 9 from J, leaving 14 bases between them. CDR3 bases: TGCGCCAGCAGCCTTAAGAGGGGGACTTCACCCCTCCACTTT. The encoded protein is CASSLKRGTSPLHF.

The V and J genes are TRBV7-3 and TRBJ2-5, with 9 positions matching TRBD1. CDR3 size: 13 residues. Germline CDR1 reads SGHTA; CDR2 reads FQGTGA. V dropped 5 bases and J dropped 4; count of bases not matched to a gene: 2. The DNA of the CDR3 is TGTGCCAGCAGCCGGGGACAGGGAGAGACCCAGTACTTC. The encoded protein is CASSRGQGETQYF. The variable domain in full, with the rest retrieved from reference TRBV7-3 and TRBJ2-5, is GAGVSQTPSNKVTEKGKYVELRCDPISGHTALYWYRQSLGQGPEFLIYFQGTGAADDSGLPNDRFFAVRPEGSVSTLKIQRTERGDSAVYLCASSRGQGETQYFGPGTRLLVL.

The chain has TRBV28 and TRBJ1-4; 10 bases map to TRBD1. The CDR3 sequence is 17 residues long. Trimming took 5 bases from V and 2 from J; bases not matched to a gene: 8. Germline assignment: CDR1 MDHEN and CDR2 SYDVKM. DNA for the CDR3: TGTGCCAGCAGTCCGGGACAGGGGCGTCAGACTAATGAAAAACTGTTTTTT. It yields the protein CASSPGQGRQTNEKLFF. Full variable domain (rest looked up from reference TRBV28 and TRBJ1-4): DVKVTQSSRYLVKRTGEKVFLECVQDMDHENMFWYRQDPGLGLRLIYFSYDVKMKEKGDIPEGYSVSREKKERFSLILESASTNQTSMYLCASSPGQGRQTNEKLFFGSGTQLSVL.

The CDR3 spells CASSLTGVGTEAFF. DNA for the CDR3: TGTGCCAGCAGTTTAACAGGCGTAGGCACTGAAGCTTTCTTT. V gene TRBV28 combines with J gene TRBJ1-1, with D possibly matching TRBD1 (5 bases). The CDR3 extends over 14 amino acids. Germline CDR1 MDHEN, CDR2 SYDVKM. The ends were cut back, 2 bases at V and 4 bases at J, with 11 bases in the middle.

The chain has TRBV27 and TRBJ1-2, with TRBD1 identical over 7 bases. Per the germline V gene, CDR1 is MNHEY and CDR2 is SMNVEV (reference sequence). V gave up 2 bases and J gave up 7 bases; unmatched junction bases: 7. CDR3 length: 14 residues. In nucleotides, the CDR3 is TGTGCCAGCAGTTTACAGGGGGGAGATGGTGGCTACACCTTC. Translated, it gives CASSLQGGDGGYTF.

The J gene is TRBJ1-1, the V gene TRBV6-5; D might be TRBD1 (6 bases). Germline-derived CDR1 and CDR2 are MNHEY and SVGAGI. Trimming left V 3 bases short and J 4 bases short, with 15 bases between. The CDR3 has 15 residues. In DNA, the CDR3 is TGTGCCAGCAGTTATCGAGGGACACTTAGCACTGAAGCTTTCTTT. It specifies CASSYRGTLSTEAFF.

This chain joins TRBV28 and TRBJ1-1, with D maybe TRBD1 (5 bases). The CDR3 has 14 amino acids. Germline CDR1 MDHEN, CDR2 SYDVKM. The V and J ends lost 1 base and 5 bases respectively, with 11 bases between them. As DNA, the CDR3 is TGTGCCAGCAGTTTATTAGGGGTACGGACTGAAGCTTTCTTT. Protein product: CASSLLGVRTEAFF.

V gene TRBV7-8 combines with J gene TRBJ2-2; 7 bases match TRBD2. V lost 2 bases, J lost 8 bases, and 8 bases stayed unmatched. Looked up from germline, CDR1 is SGHVS and CDR2 is FQNEAQ. CDR3 size: 15 residues. This CDR3 reads CASSLWGLPGGELFF. The CDR3 DNA follows: TGTGCCAGCAGCTTATGGGGACTACCAGGGGGGGAGCTGTTTTTT.